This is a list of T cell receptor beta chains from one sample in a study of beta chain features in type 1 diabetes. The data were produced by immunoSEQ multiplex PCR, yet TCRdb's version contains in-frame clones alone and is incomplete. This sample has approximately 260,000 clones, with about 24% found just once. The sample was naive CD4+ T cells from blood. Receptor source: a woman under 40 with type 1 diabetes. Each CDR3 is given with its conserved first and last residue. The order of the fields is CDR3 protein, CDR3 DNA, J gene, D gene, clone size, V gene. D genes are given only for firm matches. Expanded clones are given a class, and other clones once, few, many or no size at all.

cdr3_aa: CASRVGPREQFF; cdr3_nt: TGTGCCAGCAGAGTGGGCCCAAGGGAGCAGTTCTTC; j_call: TRBJ2-1; d_call: -; clone_size: -; v_call: TRBV28
cdr3_aa: CASSLRTSGKSSYNEQFF; cdr3_nt: TGTGCCAGCAGCTTACGGACTAGCGGCAAAAGCTCCTACAATGAGCAGTTCTTC; j_call: TRBJ2-1; d_call: TRBD2; clone_size: once; v_call: TRBV5-6
cdr3_aa: CASSQSRTGSTEAFF; cdr3_nt: TGCGCCAGCAGCCAATCCCGGACAGGGTCCACTGAAGCTTTCTTT; j_call: TRBJ1-1; d_call: TRBD1; clone_size: -; v_call: TRBV4-1
cdr3_aa: CSVVYLSTVSTEAFF; cdr3_nt: TGCAGCGTTGTATATTTGTCAACCGTCAGCACTGAAGCTTTCTTT; j_call: TRBJ1-1; d_call: -; clone_size: -; v_call: TRBV29-1
cdr3_aa: CASSLNRGENTEAFF; cdr3_nt: TGTGCCAGCTCACTGAACAGGGGGGAGAACACTGAAGCTTTCTTT; j_call: TRBJ1-1; d_call: TRBD1; clone_size: -; v_call: TRBV18
cdr3_aa: CASSLAGTADTQYF; cdr3_nt: TGTGCTAGCAGCTTGGCGGGGACGGCAGATACGCAGTATTTT; j_call: TRBJ2-3; d_call: -; clone_size: few; v_call: TRBV7-7
cdr3_aa: CASSVSGHPGANVLTF; cdr3_nt: TGTGCCAGCAGCGTAAGCGGGCACCCTGGGGCCAACGTCCTGACTTTC; j_call: TRBJ2-6; d_call: -; clone_size: -; v_call: TRBV9
cdr3_aa: CSARQGSGNEQFF; cdr3_nt: TGCAGCGCCCGGCAGGGTTCGGGCAATGAGCAGTTCTTC; j_call: TRBJ2-1; d_call: -; clone_size: few; v_call: TRBV29-1
cdr3_aa: CASSLGREDGYTF; cdr3_nt: TGTGCCAGCAGTTTGGGTCGGGAGGATGGCTACACCTTC; j_call: TRBJ1-2; d_call: -; clone_size: few; v_call: TRBV2
cdr3_aa: CASSLTAGSGDEQYF; cdr3_nt: TGCGCCAGCAGCTTGACAGCGGGATCTGGAGACGAGCAGTACTTC; j_call: TRBJ2-7; d_call: TRBD2; clone_size: few; v_call: TRBV5-1
cdr3_aa: CASSPDRAETQYF; cdr3_nt: TGTGCCAGCTCACCGGACAGGGCAGAGACCCAGTACTTC; j_call: TRBJ2-5; d_call: TRBD1; clone_size: few; v_call: TRBV18
cdr3_aa: CASSPAGSYTEAFF; cdr3_nt: TGTGCCAGCAGTCCGGCAGGCTCGTACACTGAAGCTTTCTTT; j_call: TRBJ1-1; d_call: -; clone_size: few; v_call: TRBV27
cdr3_aa: CASSLQWNTEAFF; cdr3_nt: TGCGCCAGCAGCTTACAGTGGAACACTGAAGCTTTCTTT; j_call: TRBJ1-1; d_call: -; clone_size: few; v_call: TRBV5-1
cdr3_aa: CASSYSQVTEAFF; cdr3_nt: TGTGCCAGCAGTTACTCACAGGTCACTGAAGCTTTCTTT; j_call: TRBJ1-1; d_call: -; clone_size: -; v_call: TRBV6-5
cdr3_aa: CASSTGTGVTDTQYF; cdr3_nt: TGTGCCAGCAGTACGGGGACAGGCGTCACAGATACGCAGTATTTT; j_call: TRBJ2-3; d_call: TRBD1; clone_size: -; v_call: TRBV28
cdr3_aa: CASSLDVGGRAEETQYF; cdr3_nt: TGTGCCAGCAGCTTGGACGTGGGCGGGAGGGCCGAGGAGACCCAGTACTTC; j_call: TRBJ2-5; d_call: TRBD2; clone_size: -; v_call: TRBV5-6
cdr3_aa: CASSLRLAEYNEQFF; cdr3_nt: TGTGCCAGCAGCTTGCGACTAGCAGAGTACAATGAGCAGTTCTTC; j_call: TRBJ2-1; d_call: TRBD2; clone_size: few; v_call: TRBV5-4
cdr3_aa: CASSHPTSGRTDTQYF; cdr3_nt: TGCGCCAGCAGCCATCCGACTAGCGGGAGAACAGATACGCAGTATTTT; j_call: TRBJ2-3; d_call: TRBD2; clone_size: -; v_call: TRBV4-1
cdr3_aa: CASSLETLLETQYF; cdr3_nt: TGCGCCAGCAGCTTGGAAACTTTGTTGGAGACCCAGTACTTC; j_call: TRBJ2-5; d_call: -; clone_size: -; v_call: TRBV5-1
cdr3_aa: CASSPGTGAEAFF; cdr3_nt: TGTGCCAGCTCACCTGGGACAGGGGCTGAAGCTTTCTTT; j_call: TRBJ1-1; d_call: TRBD1; clone_size: -; v_call: TRBV18
cdr3_aa: CASSAQGDRDGYTF; cdr3_nt: TGCGCCAGCAGCGCGCAGGGCGACCGGGATGGCTACACCTTC; j_call: TRBJ1-2; d_call: -; clone_size: -; v_call: TRBV5-1
cdr3_aa: CASSRDRGTDTQYF; cdr3_nt: TGTGCCAGCAGCCGGGACAGGGGCACAGATACGCAGTATTTT; j_call: TRBJ2-3; d_call: TRBD1; clone_size: -; v_call: TRBV11-2
cdr3_aa: CASSSQGASETQYF; cdr3_nt: TGCGCCAGCAGCTCACAGGGGGCATCAGAGACCCAGTACTTC; j_call: TRBJ2-5; d_call: TRBD1; clone_size: -; v_call: TRBV5-1
cdr3_aa: CSVGQQGRHGYTF; cdr3_nt: TGCAGCGTAGGACAACAGGGGCGCCATGGCTACACCTTC; j_call: TRBJ1-2; d_call: TRBD1; clone_size: few; v_call: TRBV29-1
cdr3_aa: CASSQGGDQPQHF; cdr3_nt: TGTGCCAGCAGCCAAGGCGGGGACCAGCCCCAGCATTTT; j_call: TRBJ1-5; d_call: -; clone_size: -; v_call: TRBV14
cdr3_aa: CASSLGLAGYEQYF; cdr3_nt: TGTGCCAGCAGCTTAGGGCTAGCCGGCTACGAGCAGTACTTC; j_call: TRBJ2-7; d_call: -; clone_size: few; v_call: TRBV11-1
cdr3_aa: CASSLKAGGNYGYTF; cdr3_nt: TGTGCCAGCAGCTTGAAGGCCGGAGGGAACTATGGCTACACCTTC; j_call: TRBJ1-2; d_call: -; clone_size: -; v_call: TRBV5-6
cdr3_aa: CASSGGQLSPGELFF; cdr3_nt: TGTGCCAGCAGCGGCGGACAGCTCTCTCCCGGGGAGCTGTTTTTT; j_call: TRBJ2-2; d_call: -; clone_size: -; v_call: TRBV9
cdr3_aa: CASSIIGGITYEQYF; cdr3_nt: TGCGCCAGCAGCATTATAGGCGGTATCACCTACGAGCAGTACTTC; j_call: TRBJ2-7; d_call: -; clone_size: few; v_call: TRBV5-1
cdr3_aa: CSALTGEAQYF; cdr3_nt: TGCAGTGCTTTGACAGGGGAGGCCCAGTACTTC; j_call: TRBJ2-5; d_call: TRBD1; clone_size: -; v_call: TRBV20-1
cdr3_aa: CASSMSSANTEAFF; cdr3_nt: TGTGCCAGTAGTATGTCGAGTGCGAACACTGAAGCTTTCTTT; j_call: TRBJ1-1; d_call: -; clone_size: few; v_call: TRBV19
cdr3_aa: CASSVAQDRARPVPQHF; cdr3_nt: TGTGCCAGCAGCGTAGCACAGGACAGGGCGCGCCCTGTGCCCCAGCATTTT; j_call: TRBJ1-5; d_call: TRBD1; clone_size: -; v_call: TRBV9
cdr3_aa: CATQKEGAQTQYF; cdr3_nt: TGTGCCACCCAGAAGGAGGGGGCACAGACCCAGTACTTC; j_call: TRBJ2-5; d_call: -; clone_size: few; v_call: TRBV27
cdr3_aa: CASSSLGQGEEKLFF; cdr3_nt: TGTGCCAGCAGTTCCCTCGGACAGGGGGAGGAAAAACTGTTTTTT; j_call: TRBJ1-4; d_call: TRBD1; clone_size: few; v_call: TRBV27
cdr3_aa: CSVGFDRGVDPEAFF; cdr3_nt: TGCAGCGTTGGATTTGACAGGGGAGTAGACCCCGAAGCTTTCTTT; j_call: TRBJ1-1; d_call: TRBD1; clone_size: few; v_call: TRBV29-1
cdr3_aa: CATRQTPNTEAFF; cdr3_nt: TGTGCCACAAGACAGACCCCGAACACTGAAGCTTTCTTT; j_call: TRBJ1-1; d_call: -; clone_size: once; v_call: TRBV6-6
cdr3_aa: CASSLLSEKLFF; cdr3_nt: TGTGCCAGCAGCTTATTGTCAGAAAAACTGTTTTTT; j_call: TRBJ1-4; d_call: -; clone_size: -; v_call: TRBV11-2
cdr3_aa: CASSVDGGYGELFF; cdr3_nt: TGTGCCAGCAGCGTAGACGGGGGGTACGGGGAGCTGTTTTTT; j_call: TRBJ2-2; d_call: TRBD2; clone_size: -; v_call: TRBV9
cdr3_aa: CASSHPRTSGQKNEQFF; cdr3_nt: TGCGCCAGCAGCCATCCCCGGACTAGCGGGCAAAAGAATGAGCAGTTCTTC; j_call: TRBJ2-1; d_call: TRBD2; clone_size: -; v_call: TRBV4-1
cdr3_aa: CASIAGNNEQFF; cdr3_nt: TGTGCCAGCATCGCGGGCAACAATGAGCAGTTCTTC; j_call: TRBJ2-1; d_call: -; clone_size: -; v_call: TRBV28
cdr3_aa: CSVQDWNTGELFF; cdr3_nt: TGCAGCGTTCAGGATTGGAACACCGGGGAGCTGTTTTTT; j_call: TRBJ2-2; d_call: -; clone_size: few; v_call: TRBV29-1
cdr3_aa: CASSLALSTASLNYGYTF; cdr3_nt: TGTGCCAGCAGCTTGGCCTTATCGACAGCCTCGCTTAACTATGGCTACACCTTC; j_call: TRBJ1-2; d_call: -; clone_size: -; v_call: TRBV5-6
cdr3_aa: CASSLGQGDYGYTF; cdr3_nt: TGTGCCAGCAGCTTAGGACAGGGGGACTATGGCTACACCTTC; j_call: TRBJ1-2; d_call: TRBD1; clone_size: -; v_call: TRBV13
cdr3_aa: CASSPAYNEQFF; cdr3_nt: TGTGCCAGCAGCCCCGCCTACAATGAGCAGTTCTTC; j_call: TRBJ2-1; d_call: -; clone_size: few; v_call: TRBV11-2
cdr3_aa: CSVVLLLSSYNEQFF; cdr3_nt: TGCAGCGTTGTTCTTCTCCTGAGCTCCTACAATGAGCAGTTCTTC; j_call: TRBJ2-1; d_call: -; clone_size: few; v_call: TRBV29-1
cdr3_aa: CASSPWEEGYNEQFF; cdr3_nt: TGTGCCAGCTCACCATGGGAGGAGGGCTACAATGAGCAGTTCTTC; j_call: TRBJ2-1; d_call: -; clone_size: once; v_call: TRBV18